The sequence of this T cell receptor (beta chain) was determined in a study of T cells after yellow fever vaccination. Per the germline V gene, CDR1 is LGHNA and CDR2 is YSLEER. The CDR3 covers 19 residues. V shed 4 bases, J shed 0 bases, and the junction held 16 bases outside the gene matches. The table lists this clonotype with a few counts. MiXCR, applied by TCRdb to the 5' RACE reads, yields one record per CDR3 protein. The sample holds 300,000 to 400,000 distinct CDR3 sequences; 3% to 4.5% are singletons and the top ten take 24%. The sequence was collected from a man in his late teens or twenties who received the YFV17D yellow fever vaccine. The material sequenced was PBMCs, taken 5 days after the yellow fever booster vaccination. The gene calls are TRBV4-3 and TRBJ2-3; the match to TRBD2 covers 7 bases. Here the CDR3 reads CASSRSTWGGKASTDTQYF. In DNA form, the CDR3 reads TGCGCCAGCAGCCGCTCCACTTGGGGGGGGAAAGCTAGCACAGATACGCAGTATTTT.